This TCR beta chain was sequenced for a study of shared clonotypes between healthy human individuals. Study-level background: For every donor, three CD4 naive, three CD4 memory, two CD8 naive and one CD8 memory plates were used. Study findings and constraints: There were few donors, and this limited the genetic and exposure-history diversity represented. Naive subsets, compared against memory subsets, generally had larger estimated richness values.

With regard to this clone: What it binds is not known.

V lost 3 bases, J lost 1 base, and 0 bases stayed unmatched. The germline V gene has CDR1 MDHEN and CDR2 SYDVKM. CDR3 length: 14 residues. TCRdb keeps only in-frame clones here, not all; method: immunoSEQ multiplex PCR. The sample has 190,000 or so clones; over 85% are singletons. Recent vaccinations or acute infections were absent in the healthy HIV-negative adult donors. This sequence was found in a woman aged 25 to 45 in good health. What was sequenced was naive CD4+ T cells sorted from blood. Subset given: CD45RA+ positively selected. The rearrangement links TRBV28 to TRBJ1-3; TRBD1 matches 7 bases. This CDR3 is CASSLTGSGNTIYF. In DNA, the CDR3 is TGTGCCAGCAGTTTGACAGGGTCTGGAAACACCATATATTTT.